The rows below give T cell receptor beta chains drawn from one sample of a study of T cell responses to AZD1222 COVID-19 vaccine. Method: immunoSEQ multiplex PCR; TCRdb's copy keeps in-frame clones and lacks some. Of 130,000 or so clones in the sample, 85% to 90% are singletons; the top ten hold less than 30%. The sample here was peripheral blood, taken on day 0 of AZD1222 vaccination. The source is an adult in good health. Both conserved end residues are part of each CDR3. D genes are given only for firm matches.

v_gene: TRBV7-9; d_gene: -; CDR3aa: CASTRGGSYNSPLHF
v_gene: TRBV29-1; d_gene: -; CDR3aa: CSVGTGNQPQHF
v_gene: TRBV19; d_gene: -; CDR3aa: CASSPKINQPQHF
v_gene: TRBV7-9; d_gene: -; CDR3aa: CASSSTEPANYGYTF
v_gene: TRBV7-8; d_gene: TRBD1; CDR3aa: CASSLMGQGKMRPEAFF
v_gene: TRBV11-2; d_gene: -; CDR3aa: CASSLVAGLTYNSPLHF
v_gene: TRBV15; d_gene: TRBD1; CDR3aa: CATSRAGQGAKTQYF
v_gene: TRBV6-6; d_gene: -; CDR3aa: CASSYGYQYNEQFF
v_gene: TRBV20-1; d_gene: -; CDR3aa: CSATRDETQYF
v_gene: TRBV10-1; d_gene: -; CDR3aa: CARRGSNQPQHF
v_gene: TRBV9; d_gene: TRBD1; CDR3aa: CASSATDRADTEAFF
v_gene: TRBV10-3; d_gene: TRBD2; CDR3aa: CAISEATSGRAKDEQFF
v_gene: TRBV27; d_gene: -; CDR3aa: CASSGRRVGAYSNQPQHF
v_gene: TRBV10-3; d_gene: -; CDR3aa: CAIGGTDTGELFF
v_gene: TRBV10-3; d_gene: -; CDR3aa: CAISDRSNEKLFF
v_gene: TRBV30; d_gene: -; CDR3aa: CAWRQGTGELFF
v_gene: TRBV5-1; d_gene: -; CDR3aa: CASSPDRIYGYTF
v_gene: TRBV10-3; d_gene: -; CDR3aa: CAISHRDNEQFF
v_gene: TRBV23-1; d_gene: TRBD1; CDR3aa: CASSQVLQGASNQPQHF
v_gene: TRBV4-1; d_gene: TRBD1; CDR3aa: CASSQNPGQVNTGELFF
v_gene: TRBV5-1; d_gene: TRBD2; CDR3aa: CASSLGLAGGTDTQYF
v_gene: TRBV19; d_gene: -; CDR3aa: CASSKALNTEAFF
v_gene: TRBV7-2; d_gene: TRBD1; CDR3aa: CASSLDVTGILWGYTF
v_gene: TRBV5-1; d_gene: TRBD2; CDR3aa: CASSLGSSGNTDTQYF
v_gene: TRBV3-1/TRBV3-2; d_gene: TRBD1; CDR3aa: CASSQPEGQGQIGYTF
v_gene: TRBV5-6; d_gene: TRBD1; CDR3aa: CASSSTGGEGGYEQYF
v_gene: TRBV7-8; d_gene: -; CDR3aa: CASSPWGTSSYEQYF
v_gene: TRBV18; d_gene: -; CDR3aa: CASSPQDRTTDTQYF
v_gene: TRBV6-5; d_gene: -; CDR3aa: CASPPHEGIMEAFF
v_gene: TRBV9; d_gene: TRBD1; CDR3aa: CASSGRQGVGTEAFF
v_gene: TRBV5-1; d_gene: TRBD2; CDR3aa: CASSRGLAGTYEQYF
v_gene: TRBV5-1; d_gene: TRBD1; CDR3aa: CASNPSGQGRSYEQYF
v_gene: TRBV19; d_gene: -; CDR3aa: CASSGQGMSTEAFF
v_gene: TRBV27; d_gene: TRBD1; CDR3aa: CASSYWTGASYTF
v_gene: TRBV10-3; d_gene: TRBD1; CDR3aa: CAISGQGVTSPLHF
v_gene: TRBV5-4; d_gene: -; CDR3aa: CASSGTANTEAFF
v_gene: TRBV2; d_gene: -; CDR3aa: CASSEFRSGGAFTF
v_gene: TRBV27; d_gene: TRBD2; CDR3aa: CASSGLAGGLYEQYF
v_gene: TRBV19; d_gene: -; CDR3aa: CASTPRGPSNQPQHF
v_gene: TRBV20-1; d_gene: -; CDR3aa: CSASRGAGTEAFF
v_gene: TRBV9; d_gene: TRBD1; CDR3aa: CASSKGGQGGTGGYTF
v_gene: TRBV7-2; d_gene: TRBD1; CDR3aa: CASSPSTGSGNTIYF
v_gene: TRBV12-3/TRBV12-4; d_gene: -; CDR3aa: CASSPFGRDEQYF
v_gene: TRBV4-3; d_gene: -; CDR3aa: CASSLDWQGSTDTQYF
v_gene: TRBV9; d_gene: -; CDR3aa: CASSVATGQGQETQYF
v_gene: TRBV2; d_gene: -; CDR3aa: CASSVEDSNEQFF
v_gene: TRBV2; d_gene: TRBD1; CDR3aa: CASRTGTDGYTF
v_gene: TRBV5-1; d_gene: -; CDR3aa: CASSLKGTRTGELFF
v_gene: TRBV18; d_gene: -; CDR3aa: CASSLTTGETYEQYF
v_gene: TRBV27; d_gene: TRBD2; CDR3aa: CASSRLAGVGTGELFF
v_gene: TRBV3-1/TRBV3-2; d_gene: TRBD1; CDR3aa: CASSRTGDGNTIYF
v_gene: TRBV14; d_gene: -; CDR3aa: CASSLDQFASEAFF
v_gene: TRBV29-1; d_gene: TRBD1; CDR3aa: CSVDRTGSYEQYF